This TCR beta chain came from a study of blood T cell repertoires in COVID-19. The CDR3 is made up of 15 amino acids. The V end lost 3 bases, the J end lost 0 bases, and 9 bases lay between the germline ends. Germline V gene lookup returns CDR1 LNHDA and CDR2 SQIVND (reference sequence). Data came from immunoSEQ multiplex PCR; TCRdb stores just in-frame clones and leaves some out. The table includes over 75,000 clones, around 90% detected once. This clonotype was sampled from a man aged 50-59 years with COVID-19, enrolled during active disease. This chain joins TRBV19 and TRBJ1-3; D is undetermined. Material for sequencing was peripheral blood. DNA for the CDR3: TGTGCCAGTAGTATGATGGGCACCTCTGGAAACACCATATATTTT. The encoded protein is CASSMMGTSGNTIYF. Complete variable domain (other parts from reference TRBV19 and TRBJ1-3): DGGITQSPKYLFRKEGQNVTLSCEQNLNHDAMYWYRQDPGQGLRLIYYSQIVNDFQKGDIAEGYSVSREKKESFPLTVTSAQKNPTAFYLCASSMMGTSGNTIYFGEGSWLTVV.